This T cell receptor (beta chain) was identified in a study of tumor-infiltrating lymphocytes in primary liver carcinoma. Using a constant-region primer together with ProtoScript II reverse transcriptase, TCR beta cDNA was made from 500 ng of total RNA. Sequencing libraries for TCR beta derived from three nested multiplex PCR rounds that used slightly modified ARM-PCR. The two initial PCR rounds, about 9 cycles each, used TRBV1-TRBV30 forward and C-beta reverse primers. TCRdb re-analysed the multiplex PCR reads in MiXCR, keeping a single row per CDR3 protein. Among approximately 320,000 distinct CDR3 sequences listed, about 50% were seen once. This clonotype was counted once. The missing conserved phenylalanine or tryptophan at the end of this CDR3 makes a read error likely. The CDR3 covers 17 residues. Germline assignment: CDR1 SGHAT and CDR2 FQNNGV. V dropped 5 bases and J dropped 14 bases, with 28 bases sitting between them.

Germline DNA was extracted alongside blood RNA, which was obtained from unsorted whole blood. Sequenced: peripheral blood. The receptor comes from a woman aged 25 to 45 with primary liver carcinoma and hepatitis B virus infection. This rearrangement joins TRBV11-2 to TRBJ2-6; perhaps TRBD2 as D (6 bases). The CDR3 loop is CASSPRLGDSGANILTS. The CDR3 DNA sequence: TGTGCCAGCAGCCCCCGTTTGGGGGACTCTGGGGCTAACATCCTGACTTCC.